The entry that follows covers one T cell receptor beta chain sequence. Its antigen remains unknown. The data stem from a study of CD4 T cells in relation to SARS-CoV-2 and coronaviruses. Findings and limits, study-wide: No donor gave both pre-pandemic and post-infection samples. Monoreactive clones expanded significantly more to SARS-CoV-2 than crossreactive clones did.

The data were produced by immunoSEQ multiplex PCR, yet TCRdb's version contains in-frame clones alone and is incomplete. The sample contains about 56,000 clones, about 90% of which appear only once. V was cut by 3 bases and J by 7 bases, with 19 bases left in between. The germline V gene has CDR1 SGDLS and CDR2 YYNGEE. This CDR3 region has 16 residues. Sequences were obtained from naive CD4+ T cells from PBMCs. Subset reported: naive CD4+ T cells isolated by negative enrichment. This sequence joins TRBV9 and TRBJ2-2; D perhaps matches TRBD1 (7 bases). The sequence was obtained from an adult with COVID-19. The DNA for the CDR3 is TGTGCCAGCAGCGGACAGGGACTGGGGCCCCTCGGGGAGCTGTTTTTT. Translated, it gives CASSGQGLGPLGELFF.